A single T cell receptor (beta chain) is shown here with its context. Its target is unknown. The method was immunoSEQ multiplex PCR; TCRdb's version includes in-frame clones alone and lacks a portion of them. This sample has 63,000 or so clones, with 88% found just once. The CDR3 has 13 residues. The V end lost 5 bases, the J end lost 7 bases, and 13 bases lay between the germline ends. Germline values: CDR1 LNHDA, CDR2 SQIVND (reference sequence). This entry belongs to a study of OX40 agonist ivuxolimab in advanced cancers. Across the whole study: An agonistic anti-OX40 (CD134) antibody, ivuxolimab, was used to treat the patients. Study results and limitations: CD8+ T cells averaged more expanded clones than CD4+. Blood T cells, both CD4+ and CD8+, expanded clonally by week 6 at 0.1 to 3.0 mg/kg.

The TCR comes from an adult with an advanced solid tumor such as melanoma, head and neck, liver or kidney cancer. Sequenced material: CD4+ or CD8+ T cells sorted from blood, taken in a trial of the OX40 agonist ivuxolimab. This rearrangement joins TRBV19 to TRBJ2-3; no reliable D call. CDR3 residues: CASSYSRLYTQYF. The CDR3 bases are TGTGCCAGTAGTTATTCCAGGCTATATACGCAGTATTTT.